The 23 T cell receptor beta chains below were found in one sample sequenced in a study of regulatory T cells in long-lasting Graves disease. The TCR beta library used iRepertoire HTBI primers with Arm-PCR amplification of CDR3. One entry per CDR3 protein, called by TCRdb with MiXCR from the multiplex PCR reads. The sample has about 620,000 distinct CDR3 sequences; around 15% are singletons. Noted time point: newly diagnosed GD, antithyroid drugs for less than 3 months. PBMC-extracted RNA yielded the TCR library. Another study also made use of these data, one on T cells in Graves' hyperthyroidism and ophthalmopathy.

The starting material was peripheral blood mononuclear cells (PBMCs), obtained at new diagnosis, from a patient treated with antithyroid drugs. These receptors originate from a young woman with Graves disease.

As to this clonotype: A far larger clone is only one base removed, so a read error is likely. J is TRBJ1-1 and V is TRBV28; maybe TRBD1 (5 bases). Trimming took 3 bases from V and 3 from J, leaving 8 bases between them. The V gene's germline CDR1 is MDHEN and CDR2 SYDVKM. The CDR3 is 13 residues long. The DNA of the CDR3 is TGTGCCAGCAGTTTCAGGGAGGACACTGAAGCTTTCTTT. Its translation is CASSFREDTEAFF.

This clonotype has ten or more counts. The gene calls are TRBV30 and TRBJ1-2, with D hard to call. The CDR3 loop spans 11 amino acids. In germline, CDR1 is GTSNPN, CDR2 SVGIG (reference sequence). Trimming removed 4 bases at V and 7 bases at J, with 10 bases between. The CDR3 region is CAWTLGSGYTF. The DNA for the CDR3 is TGTGCCTGGACCCTCGGCAGTGGCTACACCTTC.

The sample holds many counts of this clonotype. This sequence joins TRBV28 and TRBJ1-5; unclear D gene. This CDR3 is built from 12 residues. With 3 bases removed from V and 5 bases from J, the gap between germline ends came to 5 bases. Per the germline V gene, CDR1 is MDHEN and CDR2 is SYDVKM. CDR3 nucleotides: TGTGCCAGCAGTTTTCGAGATCAGCCCCAGCATTTT. Its protein is CASSFRDQPQHF.

In this sample, this clonotype turned up many times. V usage is TRBV6-1 and J usage is TRBJ1-5, with TRBD1 matching over 9 bases. Trimming at V came to 3 bases and at J to 4 bases, leaving 7 bases not matched to a gene. The CDR3 consists of 16 residues. CDR1 is MNHNS, CDR2 SASEGT, per germline. DNA for the CDR3: TGTGCCAGCAGTGACCACACAGGGACAGGGAATCAGCCCCAGCATTTT. As protein: CASSDHTGTGNQPQHF.

This clonotype was counted ten times or more. The chain carries TRBV29-1 and TRBJ2-7, with 11 bases fitting TRBD2. CDR1 is SQVTM and CDR2 is ANQGSEA in the germline V gene. The CDR3 consists of 16 residues. The V gene end was trimmed by 3 bases and the J gene end by 0 bases; junction bases not matched to a gene: 7. CDR3 residues: CSVEASGRFRSYEQYF. The CDR3 DNA follows: TGCAGCGTTGAGGCTAGCGGGAGGTTCCGCTCCTACGAGCAGTACTTC.

This clonotype occurred a few times. The V call is TRBV5-6, the J call TRBJ2-7; 8 bases align to TRBD1. The germline CDR1 and CDR2 sequences are SGHDT and YYEEEE. Trimming took 4 bases from V and 3 from J; bases not matched to a gene: 6. The CDR3 spans 14 residues. The CDR3 here is CASSTGGIHYEQYF. The CDR3 DNA sequence: TGTGCCAGCAGCACAGGGGGAATCCACTACGAGCAGTACTTC.

This clonotype came up many times. This chain connects TRBV2 to TRBJ1-1; 8 bases align to TRBD1. The junction had 9 bases not matched to a gene; V was cut back by 4 bases and J by 5 bases. Germline assignment: CDR1 SNHLY and CDR2 FYNNEI. CDR3 length: 15 amino acids. The DNA of the CDR3 is TGTGCCAGCAGTGCCCAGGGGGCAGGGACTACTGAAGCTTTCTTT. Its translation is CASSAQGAGTTEAFF. The variable domain in full, with the rest retrieved from reference TRBV2 and TRBJ1-1, is EPEVTQTPSHQVTQMGQEVILRCVPISNHLYFYWYRQILGQKVEFLVSFYNNEISEKSEIFDDQFSVERPDGSNFTLKIRSTKLEDSAMYFCASSAQGAGTTEAFFGQGTRLTVV.

The rearrangement joins TRBV24-1 to TRBJ2-3; 8 bases line up with TRBD2. Germline V gene lookup returns CDR1 KGHDR and CDR2 SFDVKD. This CDR3 is 16 amino acids long. V shed 0 bases, J shed 4 bases, and the junction held 5 bases outside the gene matches. The CDR3, as DNA: TGTGCCACCAGTGATTTGTCCAGCGGGAGTTCAGATACGCAGTATTTT. As protein: CATSDLSSGSSDTQYF.

Ten or more counts support this clonotype. Compared with germline, one end of the junction differs, possibly owing to a read error. V gene TRBV5-1 combines with J gene TRBJ1-1; D remains ambiguous. The CDR3 is 15 amino acids. Germline CDR1 reads SGHRS; CDR2 reads YFSETQ. CDR3 region: CASSLGDRVNTEAFF. The DNA for the CDR3 is TGTGCCAGCAGCCTCGGCGACCGAGTGAACACTGAAGCTTTCTTT.

This clonotype was detected many times. The chain links TRBV28 to TRBJ2-6; D is possibly TRBD2 (6 bases). Trimming took 2 bases from V and 0 from J, leaving 11 bases between them. The germline V gene has CDR1 MDHEN and CDR2 SYDVKM. The CDR3 is made up of 17 amino acids. In nucleotides, the CDR3 is TGTGCCAGCAGTTTACCGGGACTGAACTCTGGGGCCAACGTCCTGACTTTC. It specifies CASSLPGLNSGANVLTF.

In this sample, this clonotype turned up a few times. The chain has TRBV15 and TRBJ2-6; the D gene is possibly TRBD2 (7 bases). Trimming removed 8 bases from V and 1 base from J, with 18 bases in between. The CDR3 is 17 amino acids. Germline V gene data show CDR1 as LNHNV and CDR2 as YYDKDF (reference sequence). The CDR3 nucleotides read TGTGCCACCGGTATGGGGGGGGCGCTTTCTGGGGCCAACGTCCTGACTTTC. Its protein product is CATGMGGALSGANVLTF.

The chain couples TRBV6-4 to TRBJ2-1; D unclear. The CDR3 contains 14 residues. Germline CDR1 reads MRHNA; CDR2 reads SNTAGT. V lost 3 bases and J 5 bases, leaving 11 bases between the germline ends. The CDR3 loop is CASSETVFDNEQFF. The CDR3 DNA reads as TGTGCCAGCAGTGAGACCGTATTCGACAATGAGCAGTTCTTC.

The chain couples TRBV6-1 to TRBJ1-5; D perhaps matches TRBD1 (6 bases). Germline assignment: CDR1 MNHNS and CDR2 SASEGT. Trimming removed 5 bases at V and 7 bases at J, with 15 bases between. The CDR3 extends over 14 amino acids. Written as DNA, the CDR3 is TGTGCCAGCAGTCCCGGACAGAACCAACAGCCCCAGCATTTT. This translates into CASSPGQNQQPQHF.

This clonotype has at least ten counts. The chain has TRBV11-2 and TRBJ2-1, with D unclear. The germline V gene has CDR1 SGHAT and CDR2 FQNNGV. This CDR3 comprises 12 residues. The V and J ends lost 2 bases and 10 bases respectively, with 9 bases between them. Written as DNA, the CDR3 is TGTGCCAGCAGCTTAACTGTCTGGGAGCAGTTCTTC. Encoded protein: CASSLTVWEQFF.

The chain employs TRBV5-1 and TRBJ2-2; perhaps TRBD2 as D (6 bases). V dropped 4 bases and J dropped 7 bases, with 23 bases sitting between them. The CDR3 is made up of 17 amino acids. The germline gives CDR1 SGHRS, CDR2 YFSETQ. CDR3 coding DNA: TGCGCCAGCAGCGGGGGGTCTGCAACATGGTTGGACGGGGAGCTGTTTTTT. This codes for CASSGGSATWLDGELFF.

The chain has TRBV20-1 and TRBJ1-6; D is undetermined. The CDR3 is 15 amino acids. Germline V CDR1 and CDR2: DFQATT, SNEGSKA (reference sequence). The germline V and J ends were trimmed by 0 bases and 4 bases, with 10 bases remaining between them. CDR3 bases: TGCAGTGCTAGAGACTGGCAGCATTATAATTCACCCCTCCACTTT. This gives the protein CSARDWQHYNSPLHF.

This clonotype was detected a few times. J is TRBJ1-1 and V is TRBV19; 8 bases fit TRBD1. CDR3 length: 13 amino acids. With V trimmed by 3 bases and J by 6 bases, 3 bases remained unmatched. Per germline, CDR1 LNHDA and CDR2 SQIVND (reference sequence). DNA of the CDR3: TGTGCCAGTAGTATTTCAGGGGGCCCTGAAGCTTTCTTT. Its translation is CASSISGGPEAFF. Based on the CDR3 plus reference TRBV19 and TRBJ1-1, the full variable domain is DGGITQSPKYLFRKEGQNVTLSCEQNLNHDAMYWYRQDPGQGLRLIYYSQIVNDFQKGDIAEGYSVSREKKESFPLTVTSAQKNPTAFYLCASSISGGPEAFFGQGTRLTVV.

This clonotype was counted only a few times. The chain links TRBV30 to TRBJ1-1; D call uncertain. The germline V and J ends were trimmed by 0 bases and 8 bases, with 16 bases remaining between them. Germline lookup yields CDR1 GTSNPN and CDR2 SVGIG (reference sequence). The CDR3 totals 14 residues. The chain's CDR3 is CAWSVPRRRSEAFF. CDR3 nucleotide sequence: TGTGCCTGGAGTGTCCCCCGGCGTCGCAGCGAAGCTTTCTTT.

The V call is TRBV20-1, the J call TRBJ2-5, with D tentatively TRBD1 (6 bases). The V end lost 6 bases, the J end lost 2 bases, and 10 bases lay between the germline ends. Germline V gives CDR1 DFQATT, CDR2 SNEGSKA (reference sequence). The CDR3 totals 12 residues. CDR3 sequence reads: CSAFDRQETQYF. CDR3 DNA sequence: TGCAGTGCCTTTGACAGGCAAGAGACCCAGTACTTC.

This clonotype appeared many times. This chain uses TRBV11-2 with TRBJ1-6; no firm D call. Germline CDR1 reads SGHAT; CDR2 reads FQNNGV. V was clipped by 5 bases and J by 9 bases, with 8 bases between them. The CDR3 loop spans 12 amino acids. CDR3 coding DNA: TGTGCCAGCAGCCCCGGGAGTTCACCCCTCCACTTT. It yields the protein CASSPGSSPLHF.

This clonotype was counted between two and nine times. The chain uses TRBV5-4 and TRBJ1-1; D may be TRBD1 (6 bases). This CDR3 is built from 15 residues. The germline V gene encodes CDR1 SGHNT and CDR2 YYREEE (reference sequence). V was clipped by 4 bases and J by 1 base, with 14 bases between them. The CDR3 DNA follows: TGTGCCAGCAGCAGAAAGGACAGACCGAACACTGAAGCTTTCTTT. It is translated as CASSRKDRPNTEAFF.

This clonotype was observed many times. This chain uses TRBV30 with TRBJ1-1; no reliable D call. Trimming pared 8 bases from V and 0 bases from J, leaving 16 bases between. Looked up from germline, CDR1 is GTSNPN and CDR2 is SVGIG (reference sequence). The CDR3 has 14 amino acids. The CDR3 is CAAEQRNMNTEAFF. CDR3 DNA: TGTGCCGCTGAACAACGAAACATGAACACTGAAGCTTTCTTT.

Ten or more counts support this clonotype. V gene TRBV6-1 combines with J gene TRBJ2-7, with TRBD2 identical over 7 bases. Germline CDR1 and CDR2: MNHNS and SASEGT. Unmatched junction bases numbered 8, after V lost 0 bases and J lost 3 bases. The CDR3 contains 16 residues. In nucleotides, the CDR3 is TGTGCCAGCAGTGAAGCGGGGCTAGCGGCCGTCTACGAGCAGTACTTC. Encoded protein: CASSEAGLAAVYEQYF.